This T cell receptor (beta chain) was profiled in a study of cytomegalovirus exposure and HLA in healthy donors. The PCR had 60 Vbeta and 13 Jbeta primers. Produced via immunoSEQ multiplex PCR; TCRdb's table is partial and in-frame only. Here the sample spans 170,000 or so clones, less than 85% being singletons. Regarding the study as a whole: The study found most TCR sequences rare, yet found some public TCRs in many donors. For cytomegalovirus status, the classifier reportedly gave diagnoses with high specificity and sensitivity.

The germline V gene encodes CDR1 SGHNT and CDR2 YENEEA. Trimming cost V 1 base and J 3 bases; bases outside gene matches: 7. CDR3 size: 16 residues. About this clone: Antigen: not known.

Source material: PBMCs. The chain combines TRBV11-3 with TRBJ2-7, with 9 bases fitting TRBD1. This TCR derives from a man aged 35-49 years in good health and CMV-seronegative. This CDR3 reads CASSLGGTGTNYEQYF. The CDR3 nucleotides read TGTGCCAGCAGCTTAGGAGGGACAGGGACGAACTACGAGCAGTACTTC.